Listed here are 8 T cell receptor beta chains from one sample, sequenced in a study of molecular identifiers for immune sequencing clone quantification. TCRdb redid the calling of the PCR reads with MiXCR, one entry per CDR3 protein. The data contain 490,000 or so distinct CDR3 sequences, around 25% of them singletons. Source material: naive CD8+ T cells from blood, with Jurkat cell RNA spiked in. The sample's subset: FACS-sorted CD8+CD4-CCR7+CD45RA+ naive T cells. The source is a human donor in good health. Some libraries in this study had Jurkat cell RNA spiked in.

This chain links TRBV7-6 with TRBJ2-1; 8 nucleotides align to TRBD2. The CDR3 sequence is 17 residues long. Trimming cost V 5 bases and J 4 bases; bases outside gene matches: 13. Per the germline V gene, CDR1 is SGHVS and CDR2 is FNYEAQ. CDR3 DNA: TGTGCCAGCAGCCCCGGGGCCTTAGCGGGGTCTTACAATGAGCAGTTCTTC. It codes for CASSPGALAGSYNEQFF.

This clonotype was recorded many times. V gene TRBV29-1 combines with J gene TRBJ1-2; D might be TRBD1 (5 bases). With 3 bases removed from V and 6 bases from J, the gap between germline ends came to 8 bases. Germline CDR1 SQVTM, CDR2 ANQGSEA. The CDR3 runs to 11 residues. The DNA of the CDR3 is TGCAGCGTTGAGTTGACAGATGGCTACACCTTC. Protein sequence: CSVELTDGYTF. The complete variable domain, with remaining parts taken from reference TRBV29-1 and TRBJ1-2, reads SAVISQKPSRDICQRGTSLTIQCQVDSQVTMMFWYRQQPGQSLTLIATANQGSEATYESGFVIDKFPISRPNLTFSTLTVSNMSPEDSSIYLCSVELTDGYTFGSGTRLTVV.

Worth noting for this clonotype: Germline is not matched at one junction end, which may reflect a read error. The genes are TRBV20-1 and TRBJ1-4, with no clear D. The CDR3 runs to 16 residues. Germline CDR1 DFQATT, CDR2 SNEGSKA (reference sequence). This CDR3 reads CSARATPKRFEEKQFF. DNA for the CDR3: TGTAGTGCTAGAGCAACACCGAAACGGTTTGAGGAAAAACAGTTTTTT.

A remark on this clonotype: The junction differs from germline at one of its ends, possibly a read error. V usage is TRBV7-6 and J usage is TRBJ1-1; D call uncertain. Germline V lookup: CDR1 SGHVS, CDR2 FNYEAQ. The CDR3 runs to 14 residues. This chain's CDR3 is CASSSTSVGTEALF. Here the CDR3 DNA reads TGTGCCAGCAGCTCAACCAGTGTGGGCACTGAAGCTCTCTTT.

V usage is TRBV28 and J usage is TRBJ2-5; TRBD2 might be the D (6 bases). With 2 bases removed from V and 9 bases from J, the gap between germline ends came to 28 bases. The CDR3 totals 18 residues. The germline V gene encodes CDR1 MDHEN and CDR2 SYDVKM. The CDR3 loop reads CASSLPSTVGTFWAAQYF. DNA of the CDR3: TGTGCCAGCAGTTTACCGTCGACAGTGGGGACTTTTTGGGCGGCCCAGTACTTC.

At least ten counts were recorded for this clonotype. This rearrangement joins TRBV29-1 to TRBJ2-7; D may be TRBD2 (5 bases). CDR3 size: 12 residues. Germline loops: CDR1 SQVTM, CDR2 ANQGSEA. The germline V and J ends were trimmed by 3 bases and 7 bases, with 13 bases remaining between them. The CDR3 DNA reads TGCAGCGTTGAGGACTCGTCCGGGGAGCAGTACTTC. It yields the protein CSVEDSSGEQYF.

About this clonotype itself: A much larger clone is a single base away; this may be a read error. As DNA, the CDR3 is TGTGCCAGCAGCTTCGCTAGCGAAGACATTCAGTACTTC. Translation: CASSFASEDIQYF. V gene TRBV5-3 combines with J gene TRBJ2-4, with TRBD2 as a possible D gene (6 bases). TRBV5-3 is assigned to the ORF class and has an uncertain function. CDR3 length: 13 residues.

This clonotype was counted at least ten times. This chain links TRBV4-3 with TRBJ2-7; the match to TRBD2 covers 7 bases. The germline V gene has CDR1 LGHNA and CDR2 YSLEER. This CDR3 region has 13 residues. The V and J ends lost 5 bases and 4 bases, in that order; junction bases with no gene match: 5. The CDR3 nucleotides are TGCGCCAGCAGCACCGGGACTAAGTACGAGCAGTACTTC. It codes for CASSTGTKYEQYF.